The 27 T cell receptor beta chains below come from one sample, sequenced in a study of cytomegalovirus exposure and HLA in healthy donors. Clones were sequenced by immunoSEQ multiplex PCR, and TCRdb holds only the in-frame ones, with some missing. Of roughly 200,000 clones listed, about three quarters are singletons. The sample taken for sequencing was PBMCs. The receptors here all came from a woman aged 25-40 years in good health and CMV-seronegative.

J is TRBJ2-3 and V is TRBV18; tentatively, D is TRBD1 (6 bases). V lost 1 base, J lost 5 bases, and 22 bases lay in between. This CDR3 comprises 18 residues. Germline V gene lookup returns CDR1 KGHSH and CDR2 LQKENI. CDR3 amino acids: CASSPLGAGVRQIDTQYF. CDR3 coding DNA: TGTGCCAGCTCACCACTTGGAGCAGGGGTCCGGCAAATAGATACGCAGTATTTT.

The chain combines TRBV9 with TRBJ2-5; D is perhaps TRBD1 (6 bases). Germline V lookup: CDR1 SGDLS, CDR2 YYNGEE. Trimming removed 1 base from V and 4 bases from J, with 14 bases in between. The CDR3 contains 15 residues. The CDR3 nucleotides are TGTGCCAGCAGCGTAACAGGGTTTGTAAGAGAGACCCAGTACTTC. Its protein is CASSVTGFVRETQYF.

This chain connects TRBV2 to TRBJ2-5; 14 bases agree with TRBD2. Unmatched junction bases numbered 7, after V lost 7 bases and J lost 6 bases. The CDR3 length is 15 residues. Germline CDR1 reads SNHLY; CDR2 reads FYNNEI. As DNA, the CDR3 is TGTGCCAGCATTAGACTAGCGGGGGGGCGGCAGACCCAGTACTTC. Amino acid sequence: CASIRLAGGRQTQYF.

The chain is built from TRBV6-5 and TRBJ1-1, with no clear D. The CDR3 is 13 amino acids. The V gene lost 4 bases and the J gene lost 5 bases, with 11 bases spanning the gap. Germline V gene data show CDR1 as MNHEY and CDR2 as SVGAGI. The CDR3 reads CASSWVGSTEAFF. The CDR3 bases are TGTGCCAGCAGTTGGGTGGGGAGTACTGAAGCTTTCTTT.

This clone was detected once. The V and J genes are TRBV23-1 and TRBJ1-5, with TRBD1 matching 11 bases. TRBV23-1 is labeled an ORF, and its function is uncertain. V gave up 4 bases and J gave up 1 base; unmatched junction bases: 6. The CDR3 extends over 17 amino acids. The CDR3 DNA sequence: TGCGCCAGCAGTCGACAGGACAGGGGGCAGAGCAATCAGCCCCAGCATTTT. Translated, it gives CASSRQDRGQSNQPQHF.

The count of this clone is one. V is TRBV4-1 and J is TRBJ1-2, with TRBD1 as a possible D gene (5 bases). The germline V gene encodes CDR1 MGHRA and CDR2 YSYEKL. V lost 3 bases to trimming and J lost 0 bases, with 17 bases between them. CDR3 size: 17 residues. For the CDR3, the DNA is TGCGCCAGCAGCCAGTTCGACCCAGGGAAAGCTAACTATGGCTACACCTTC. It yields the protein CASSQFDPGKANYGYTF.

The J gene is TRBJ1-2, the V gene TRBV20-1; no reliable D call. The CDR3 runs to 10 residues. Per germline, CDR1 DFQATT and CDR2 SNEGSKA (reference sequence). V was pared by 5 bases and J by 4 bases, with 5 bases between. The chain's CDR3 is CSAHSYGYTF. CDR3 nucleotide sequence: TGCAGTGCTCATAGCTATGGCTACACCTTC.

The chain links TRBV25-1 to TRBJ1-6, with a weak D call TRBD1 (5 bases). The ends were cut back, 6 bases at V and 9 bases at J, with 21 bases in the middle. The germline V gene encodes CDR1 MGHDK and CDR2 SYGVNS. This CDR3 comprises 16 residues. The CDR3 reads CASSLSSPARGSPLHF. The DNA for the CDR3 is TGTGCCAGCAGCCTCAGCAGTCCAGCAAGGGGTTCACCCCTCCACTTT.

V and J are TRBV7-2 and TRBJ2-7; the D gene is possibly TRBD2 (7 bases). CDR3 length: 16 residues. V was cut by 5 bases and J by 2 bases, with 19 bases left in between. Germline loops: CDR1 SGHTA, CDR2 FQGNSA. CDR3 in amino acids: CASSPRGRGGTYEQYF. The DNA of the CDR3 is TGTGCCAGCAGCCCTAGAGGCAGGGGAGGGACCTACGAGCAGTACTTC. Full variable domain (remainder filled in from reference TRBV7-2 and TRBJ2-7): GAGVSQSPSNKVTEKGKDVELRCDPISGHTALYWYRQSLGQGLEFLIYFQGNSAPDKSGLPSDRFSAERTGGSVSTLTIQRTQQEDSAVYLCASSPRGRGGTYEQYFGPGTRLTVT.

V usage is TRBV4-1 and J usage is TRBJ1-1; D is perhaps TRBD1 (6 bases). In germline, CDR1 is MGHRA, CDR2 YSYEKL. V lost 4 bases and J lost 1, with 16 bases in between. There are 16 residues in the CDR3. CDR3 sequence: CASSPRTVISNTEAFF. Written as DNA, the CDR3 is TGCGCCAGCAGCCCCCGGACAGTCATATCGAACACTGAAGCTTTCTTT.

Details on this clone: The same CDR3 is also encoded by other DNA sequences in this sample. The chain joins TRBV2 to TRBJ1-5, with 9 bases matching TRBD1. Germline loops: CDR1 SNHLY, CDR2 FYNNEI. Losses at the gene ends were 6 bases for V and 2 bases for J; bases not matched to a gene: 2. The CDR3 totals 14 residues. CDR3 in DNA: TGTGCCAGCAGACAGGGGGCCGGCAATCAGCCCCAGCATTTT. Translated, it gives CASRQGAGNQPQHF. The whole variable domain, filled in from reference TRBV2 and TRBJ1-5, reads EPEVTQTPSHQVTQMGQEVILRCVPISNHLYFYWYRQILGQKVEFLVSFYNNEISEKSEIFDDQFSVERPDGSNFTLKIRSTKLEDSAMYFCASRQGAGNQPQHFGDGTRLSIL.

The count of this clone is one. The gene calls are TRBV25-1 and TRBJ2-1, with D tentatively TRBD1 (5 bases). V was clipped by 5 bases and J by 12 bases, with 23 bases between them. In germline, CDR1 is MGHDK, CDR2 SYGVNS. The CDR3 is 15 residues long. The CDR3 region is CASSSGQGRAMTQFF. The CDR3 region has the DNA TGTGCCAGCAGTTCAGGGCAGGGAAGGGCAATGACGCAGTTCTTC.

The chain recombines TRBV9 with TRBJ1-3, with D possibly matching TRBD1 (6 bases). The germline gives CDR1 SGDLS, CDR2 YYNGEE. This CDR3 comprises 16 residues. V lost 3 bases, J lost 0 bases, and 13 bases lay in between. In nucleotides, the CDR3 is TGTGCCAGCAGCGCACAGGGTGAAAACTCTGGAAACACCATATATTTT. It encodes CASSAQGENSGNTIYF. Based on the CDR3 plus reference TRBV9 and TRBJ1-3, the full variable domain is DSGVTQTPKHLITATGQRVTLRCSPRSGDLSVYWYQQSLDQGLQFLIQYYNGEERAKGNILERFSAQQFPDLHSELNLSSLELGDSALYFCASSAQGENSGNTIYFGEGSWLTVV.

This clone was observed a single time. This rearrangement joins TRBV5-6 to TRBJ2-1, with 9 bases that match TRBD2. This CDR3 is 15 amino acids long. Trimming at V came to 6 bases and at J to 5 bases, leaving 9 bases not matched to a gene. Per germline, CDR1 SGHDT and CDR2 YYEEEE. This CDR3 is CASTLGASGDNEQFF. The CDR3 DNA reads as TGTGCCAGCACCTTAGGGGCTAGCGGGGACAATGAGCAGTTCTTC. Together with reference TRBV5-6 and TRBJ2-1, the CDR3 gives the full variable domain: DAGVTQSPTHLIKTRGQQVTLRCSPKSGHDTVSWYQQALGQGPQFIFQYYEEEERQRGNFPDRFSGHQFPNYSSELNVNALLLGDSALYLCASTLGASGDNEQFFGPGTRLTVL.

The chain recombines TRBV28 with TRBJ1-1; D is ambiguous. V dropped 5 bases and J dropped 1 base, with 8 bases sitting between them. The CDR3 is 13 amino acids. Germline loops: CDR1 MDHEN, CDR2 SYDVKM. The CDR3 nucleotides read TGTGCCAGCAGTGCCCCGGGGAACACTGAAGCTTTCTTT. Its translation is CASSAPGNTEAFF.

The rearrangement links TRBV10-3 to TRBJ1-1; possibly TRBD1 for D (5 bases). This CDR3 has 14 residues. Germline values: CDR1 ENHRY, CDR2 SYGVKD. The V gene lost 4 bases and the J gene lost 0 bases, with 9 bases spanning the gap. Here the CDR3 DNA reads TGTGCCATCAGTGCCCAGGGCCTGAACACTGAAGCTTTCTTT. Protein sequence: CAISAQGLNTEAFF.

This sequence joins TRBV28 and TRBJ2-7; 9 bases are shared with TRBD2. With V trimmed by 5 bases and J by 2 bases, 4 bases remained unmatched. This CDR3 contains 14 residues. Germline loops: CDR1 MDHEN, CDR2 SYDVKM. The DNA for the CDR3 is TGTGCCAGCAGTGTCTTAGCGGGGGCCTACGAGCAGTACTTC. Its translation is CASSVLAGAYEQYF.

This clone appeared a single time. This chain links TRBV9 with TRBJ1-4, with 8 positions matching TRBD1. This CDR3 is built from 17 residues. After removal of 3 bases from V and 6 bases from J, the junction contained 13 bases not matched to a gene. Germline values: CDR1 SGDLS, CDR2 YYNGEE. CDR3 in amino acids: CASSAGQGGLADEKLFF. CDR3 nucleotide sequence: TGTGCCAGCAGCGCAGGACAGGGCGGGTTAGCGGATGAAAAACTGTTTTTT. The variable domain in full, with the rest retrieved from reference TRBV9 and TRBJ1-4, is DSGVTQTPKHLITATGQRVTLRCSPRSGDLSVYWYQQSLDQGLQFLIQYYNGEERAKGNILERFSAQQFPDLHSELNLSSLELGDSALYFCASSAGQGGLADEKLFFGSGTQLSVL.

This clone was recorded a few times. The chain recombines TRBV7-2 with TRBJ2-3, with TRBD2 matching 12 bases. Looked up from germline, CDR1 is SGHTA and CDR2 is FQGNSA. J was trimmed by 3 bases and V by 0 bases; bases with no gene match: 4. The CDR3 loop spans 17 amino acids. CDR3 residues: CASSLARLAGVTDTQYF. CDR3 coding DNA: TGTGCCAGCAGCTTAGCCAGACTAGCGGGAGTAACAGATACGCAGTATTTT.

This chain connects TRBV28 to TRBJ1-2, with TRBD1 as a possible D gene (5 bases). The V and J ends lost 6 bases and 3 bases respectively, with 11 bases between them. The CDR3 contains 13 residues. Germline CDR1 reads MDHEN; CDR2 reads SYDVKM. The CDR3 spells CASRAGMDYGYTF. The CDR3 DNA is TGTGCCAGCAGGGCAGGGATGGACTATGGCTACACCTTC.

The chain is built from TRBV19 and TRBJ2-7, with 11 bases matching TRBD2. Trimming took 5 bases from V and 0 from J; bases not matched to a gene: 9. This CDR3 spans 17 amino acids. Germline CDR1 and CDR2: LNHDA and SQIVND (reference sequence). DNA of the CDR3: TGTGCCAGTAGTCCCCAGACTAGCGGGACCCTCTCCTACGAGCAGTACTTC. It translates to CASSPQTSGTLSYEQYF. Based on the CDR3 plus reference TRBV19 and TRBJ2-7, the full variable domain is DGGITQSPKYLFRKEGQNVTLSCEQNLNHDAMYWYRQDPGQGLRLIYYSQIVNDFQKGDIAEGYSVSREKKESFPLTVTSAQKNPTAFYLCASSPQTSGTLSYEQYFGPGTRLTVT.

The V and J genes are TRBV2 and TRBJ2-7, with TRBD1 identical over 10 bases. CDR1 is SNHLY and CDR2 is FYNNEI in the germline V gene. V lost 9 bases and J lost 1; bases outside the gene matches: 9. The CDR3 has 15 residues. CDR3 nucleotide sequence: TGTGCCAGTGGGACAGGGGATCTGAGTTCCTACGAGCAGTACTTC. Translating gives CASGTGDLSSYEQYF.

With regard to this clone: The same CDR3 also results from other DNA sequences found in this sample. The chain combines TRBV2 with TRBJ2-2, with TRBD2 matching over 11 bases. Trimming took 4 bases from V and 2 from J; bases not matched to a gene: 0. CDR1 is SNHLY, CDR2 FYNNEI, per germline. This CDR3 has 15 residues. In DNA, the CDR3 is TGTGCCAGCAGTGGACTAGCGGGAAACACCGGGGAGCTGTTTTTT. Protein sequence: CASSGLAGNTGELFF.

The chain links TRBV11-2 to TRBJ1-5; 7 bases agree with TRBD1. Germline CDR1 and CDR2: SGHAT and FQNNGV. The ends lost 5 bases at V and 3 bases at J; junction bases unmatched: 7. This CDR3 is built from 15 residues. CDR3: CASSRTGATNQPQHF. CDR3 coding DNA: TGTGCCAGCAGCAGAACAGGGGCCACCAATCAGCCCCAGCATTTT.

CDR3 amino acids: CASSYRDSGQFYEQYF. CDR3 coding DNA: TGCGCCAGCAGCTATAGGGATTCGGGACAGTTCTACGAGCAGTACTTC. This chain connects TRBV5-1 to TRBJ2-7; 7 bases are shared with TRBD1. V dropped 3 bases and J dropped 3; count of bases not matched to a gene: 12. The CDR3 sequence is 16 residues long. The germline gives CDR1 SGHRS, CDR2 YFSETQ.

This chain's CDR3 is CASSPRRAGYEQYF. Written as DNA, the CDR3 is TGTGCCAGCTCACCACGCAGGGCTGGCTACGAGCAGTACTTC. The rearrangement uses TRBV18 and TRBJ2-7; D perhaps matches TRBD1 (5 bases). This CDR3 is 14 amino acids long. Trimming shortened V by 1 base and J by 3 bases, and 10 bases separated the two germline ends. Germline V gives CDR1 KGHSH, CDR2 LQKENI.

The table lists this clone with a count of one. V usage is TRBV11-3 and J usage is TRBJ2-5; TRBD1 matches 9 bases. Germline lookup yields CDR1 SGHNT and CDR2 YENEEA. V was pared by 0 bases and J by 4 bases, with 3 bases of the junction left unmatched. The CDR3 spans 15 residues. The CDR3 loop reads CASSLDGQGLETQYF. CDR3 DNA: TGTGCCAGCAGCTTAGACGGACAGGGGTTAGAGACCCAGTACTTC.